Sequencing of this TCR beta chain was carried out in a study of shared clonotypes between healthy human individuals. This clone was detected a few times. Other nucleotide sequences in the sample specify the same CDR3. Clones were sequenced by immunoSEQ multiplex PCR, and TCRdb holds only the in-frame ones, with some missing. The sample holds 2 million to 2.5 million clones, 80% to 95% seen once. CDR3 length: 14 amino acids. In germline, CDR1 is SGHRS, CDR2 YFSETQ. Trimming stripped 0 bases from V and 0 bases from J, with 3 bases between. Source material: naive CD4+ T cells from PBMCs. Regarding subset: CD45RA+ positively selected. This receptor was obtained from a man younger than 35 in good health. Some clones in this sample may be carry-over from other donors' samples. The rearrangement uses TRBV5-1 and TRBJ1-4, with D uncertain. The CDR3 bases are TGCGCCAGCAGCTTGGAAGCAACTAATGAAAAACTGTTTTTT. As protein: CASSLEATNEKLFF.